Below are 19 T cell receptor beta chains sequenced from a single sample in a study of T cells in Graves' hyperthyroidism and ophthalmopathy (dated by TCRdb to the late 2010s). Libraries were built with multiplex PCR. Sequencer: Illumina HiSeq 2000. Amplification of TCR beta CDR3 regions was carried out from RNA transcripts. For the first round of RT-PCR on the TCR CDR3, the HTBI primer set was used together with the Qiagen OneStep RT-PCR kit. Clones were called with MiXCR by TCRdb after fastp trimmed the public reads at Q25, and only in-frame beta chains were retained. Duplicate CDR3 protein sequences are folded into a single record with the most common DNA and genes. In this sample the table shows approximately 700,000 distinct CDR3 sequences, less than 20% of which occur a single time. The ten biggest clones cover about 8.4% of the sample. Sequencing was done on a sample of blood. These TCRs come from a man aged 18 to 29 with Graves' hyperthyroidism.

This clonotype was seen repeatedly, ten times or more. The chain links TRBV2 to TRBJ2-1; 8 bases align to TRBD2. The CDR3 sequence is 16 residues long. Germline lookup yields CDR1 SNHLY and CDR2 FYNNEI. The ends lost 6 bases at V and 4 bases at J; junction bases unmatched: 11. The DNA of the CDR3 is TGTGCCAGCAGATCCACGGGACTAGGAGCGTACAATGAGCAGTTCTTC. It translates to CASRSTGLGAYNEQFF. Using reference TRBV2 and TRBJ2-1 for the parts outside the CDR3, the full variable domain is EPEVTQTPSHQVTQMGQEVILRCVPISNHLYFYWYRQILGQKVEFLVSFYNNEISEKSEIFDDQFSVERPDGSNFTLKIRSTKLEDSAMYFCASRSTGLGAYNEQFFGPGTRLTVL.

This clonotype was observed a few times. A much larger clone differs from this one at a single base, so this may be a read error. This rearrangement joins TRBV3-1 to TRBJ2-7; 8 bases are shared with TRBD2. The germline CDR1 and CDR2 sequences are LGHDT and YNNKEL (reference sequence). This CDR3 is 12 amino acids long. CDR3 coding DNA: TGTGCCAGCAGCTCAAGAGCGGGGGAGCAGCACTTC. Its translation: CASSSRAGEQHF.

The chain recombines TRBV12-3 or TRBV12-4 with TRBJ2-1, with D possibly being TRBD2 (6 bases). The CDR3 is made up of 13 amino acids. Trimming cost V 7 bases and J 8 bases, with 15 bases left between them. DNA of the CDR3: TGTGCCAGCAACAGCCGAGGCGGGGATGAGCAGTTCTTC. Residues: CASNSRGGDEQFF.

This clonotype was observed a handful of times. This rearrangement joins TRBV2 to TRBJ2-3; D gene uncertain. V dropped 7 bases and J dropped 6 bases, with 11 bases sitting between them. Germline V gene sequence: CDR1 SNHLY, CDR2 FYNNEI. CDR3 length equals 12 residues. This CDR3 reads CASMGDSDTQYF. The CDR3 bases are TGTGCCAGCATGGGCGACTCGGATACGCAGTATTTT.

This clonotype was seen more than once but under ten times. This chain connects TRBV29-1 to TRBJ2-1, with TRBD1 identical over 11 bases. Germline-derived CDR1 and CDR2 are SQVTM and ANQGSEA. This CDR3 contains 15 residues. After removal of 6 bases from V and 7 bases from J, the junction contained 11 bases not matched to a gene. The CDR3 sequence is CSVPIRTGGRNEQFF. The CDR3 DNA reads as TGCAGCGTACCGATCCGGACAGGGGGCCGAAATGAGCAGTTCTTC.

The chain recombines TRBV28 with TRBJ1-3; possibly TRBD1 for D (5 bases). Trimming removed 3 bases from V and 4 bases from J, with 10 bases in between. This CDR3 contains 14 residues. Germline CDR1 MDHEN, CDR2 SYDVKM. The CDR3 sequence: CASSFGGEGNTIYF. The CDR3 bases are TGTGCCAGCAGTTTCGGGGGGGAAGGAAACACCATATATTTT. Full variable domain (rest looked up from reference TRBV28 and TRBJ1-3): DVKVTQSSRYLVKRTGEKVFLECVQDMDHENMFWYRQDPGLGLRLIYFSYDVKMKEKGDIPEGYSVSREKKERFSLILESASTNQTSMYLCASSFGGEGNTIYFGEGSWLTVV.

The chain combines TRBV13 with TRBJ2-7; TRBD1 matches 8 bases. The germline CDR1 and CDR2 sequences are PRHDT and FYEKMQ (reference sequence). Trimming took 5 bases from V and 3 from J; bases not matched to a gene: 6. The CDR3 spans 14 residues. As DNA, the CDR3 is TGTGCCAGCAGCCCGGGACAGGTCAACTACGAGCAGTACTTC. It codes for CASSPGQVNYEQYF.

This clonotype appeared many times. This sequence joins TRBV6-1 and TRBJ1-2; D not resolved. The CDR3 sequence is 12 residues long. The V end was cut by 8 bases, the J end by 8 bases, with 15 bases between. Germline V gene lookup returns CDR1 MNHNS and CDR2 SASEGT. CDR3 in DNA: TGTGCCAGCTTAGACCGGGGTTTCGGCTACACCTTC. This encodes CASLDRGFGYTF.

This clonotype was recorded at least ten times. This chain links TRBV30 with TRBJ1-2, with no clear D. Germline assignment: CDR1 GTSNPN and CDR2 SVGIG (reference sequence). Trimming took 0 bases from V and 3 from J, leaving 11 bases between them. CDR3 length equals 14 residues. Written as DNA, the CDR3 is TGTGCCTGGAGTGTAGGACGGGCCGACTATGGCTACACCTTC. Protein: CAWSVGRADYGYTF.

In this sample, this clonotype turned up a few times. V gene TRBV6-1 combines with J gene TRBJ1-4, with 7 bases identical to TRBD1. This CDR3 region has 14 residues. Per germline, CDR1 MNHNS and CDR2 SASEGT. The junction had 3 bases not matched to a gene; V was cut back by 3 bases and J by 5 bases. The CDR3 nucleotides are TGTGCCAGCAGTGATGGGACAGCAAATGAAAAACTGTTTTTT. As protein: CASSDGTANEKLFF.

This clonotype has ten or more counts. V usage is TRBV30 and J usage is TRBJ1-4; D perhaps matches TRBD1 (5 bases). The V gene's germline CDR1 is GTSNPN and CDR2 SVGIG (reference sequence). There are 12 residues in the CDR3. Trimming took off 3 bases at V and 8 bases at J, with 10 bases between the two ends. CDR3 in DNA: TGTGCCTGGAGCTCAGGGCGCGAAAAACTGTTTTTT. This gives the protein CAWSSGREKLFF.

This clonotype has just a few counts. This sequence joins TRBV30 and TRBJ2-5; D could derive from TRBD1 or TRBD2 (5 bases each). CDR1 and CDR2 (germline): GTSNPN, SVGIG (reference sequence). The ends were cut back, 4 bases at V and 3 bases at J, with 15 bases in the middle. The CDR3 is 14 amino acids. CDR3 DNA: TGTGCCTGGAACGTACCGGGGACCAAAGAGACCCAGTACTTC. It translates to CAWNVPGTKETQYF.

Turning to this clonotype: A much larger clone lies a single base off, so this may be a read error. The chain has TRBV6-2 or TRBV6-3 and TRBJ2-7, with TRBD1 as a possible D gene (5 bases). V lost 7 bases and J lost 3, with 7 bases in between. This CDR3 is 11 amino acids long. Germline-derived CDR1 and CDR2 are MNHEY and SVGEGT. CDR3 DNA sequence: TGTGCCAGCAAAACAGGCTACGAGCAGTACTTC. Translating it yields CASKTGYEQYF.

This clonotype came up many times. The J gene is TRBJ2-2, the V gene TRBV24-1; D perhaps matches TRBD2 (5 bases). Germline CDR1 and CDR2: KGHDR and SFDVKD. Trimming shortened V by 5 bases and J by 8 bases, and 17 bases separated the two germline ends. This CDR3 comprises 15 residues. CDR3 loop: CATSGPPGILGELFF. Here the CDR3 DNA reads TGTGCCACCAGTGGACCGCCCGGGATATTGGGGGAGCTGTTTTTT.

The V gene is TRBV20-1, the J gene TRBJ1-4, with D tentatively TRBD1 (5 bases). The germline V gene has CDR1 DFQATT and CDR2 SNEGSKA (reference sequence). The CDR3 extends over 14 amino acids. V lost 4 bases to trimming and J lost 0 bases, with 9 bases between them. CDR3 residues: CSAIQGATNEKLFF. The CDR3 region has the DNA TGCAGTGCTATCCAAGGGGCAACTAATGAAAAACTGTTTTTT.

This rearrangement joins TRBV20-1 to TRBJ2-7; 8 bases fit TRBD2. J was trimmed by 9 bases and V by 6 bases; bases with no gene match: 13. Germline V gene data show CDR1 as DFQATT and CDR2 as SNEGSKA (reference sequence). The CDR3 spans 13 residues. This CDR3 reads CSAPEEAGARQYF. In DNA, the CDR3 is TGCAGTGCGCCGGAAGAAGCGGGAGCTAGGCAGTACTTC.

This clonotype was recorded a few times. The rearrangement joins TRBV19 to TRBJ2-2; possibly TRBD1 or TRBD2 for D (5 bases each). Per the germline V gene, CDR1 is LNHDA and CDR2 is SQIVND (reference sequence). The CDR3 runs 14 residues. Trimming left V 6 bases short and J 0 bases short, with 8 bases between. As DNA, the CDR3 is TGTGCCAGTAGGCAGGGAGCGAACACCGGGGAGCTGTTTTTT. Translation gives CASRQGANTGELFF.

The chain uses TRBV27 and TRBJ1-3, with D unclear. Germline CDR1 and CDR2: MNHEY and SMNVEV (reference sequence). The V end lost 5 bases, the J end lost 3 bases, and 11 bases lay between the germline ends. CDR3 size: 14 residues. The CDR3 DNA sequence: TGTGCCAGCAGTCTGAGTGCTAATGGAAACACCATATATTTT. It codes for CASSLSANGNTIYF.

A few counts support this clonotype. V and J are TRBV12-3 or TRBV12-4 and TRBJ2-7, with D perhaps matching TRBD1 (5 bases). The germline V and J ends were trimmed by 2 bases and 2 bases, with 13 bases remaining between them. The CDR3 runs 15 residues. CDR3 amino acids: CASSLRQLLAYEQYF. For the CDR3, the DNA is TGTGCCAGCAGTTTAAGACAGCTCTTAGCCTACGAGCAGTACTTC.